This T cell receptor beta chain stems from a study of T cell changes during pregnancy in multiple sclerosis. TCRdb keeps only in-frame clones here, not all; method: immunoSEQ multiplex PCR. The sample has about 75,000 clones; approximately 90% are singletons. The V and J ends lost 6 bases and 6 bases respectively, with 14 bases between them. Germline V CDR1 and CDR2: MNHEY, SVGAGI. CDR3 length equals 13 residues. The sequence came from a female donor with multiple sclerosis, enrolled in a pregnancy study. The chain combines TRBV6-5 with TRBJ1-2; D possibly corresponds to TRBD1 (5 bases). The material was CD4+ T cells from peripheral blood mononuclear cells, obtained before pregnancy. CDR3 region: CASRPDSLNGYTF. The CDR3 DNA sequence: TGTGCCAGCAGACCCGACAGTTTAAATGGCTACACCTTC.